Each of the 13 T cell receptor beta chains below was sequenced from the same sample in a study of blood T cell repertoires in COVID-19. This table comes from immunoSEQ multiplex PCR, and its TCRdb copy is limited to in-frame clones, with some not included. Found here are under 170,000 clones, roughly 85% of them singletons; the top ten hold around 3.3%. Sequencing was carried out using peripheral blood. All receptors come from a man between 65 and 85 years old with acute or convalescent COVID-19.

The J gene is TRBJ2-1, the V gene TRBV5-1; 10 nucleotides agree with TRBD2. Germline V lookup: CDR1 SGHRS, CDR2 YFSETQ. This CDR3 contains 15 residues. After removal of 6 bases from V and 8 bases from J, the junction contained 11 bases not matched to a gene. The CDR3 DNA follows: TGCGCCAGCACCCCCCGGACTAGCGGAAACCATGAGCAGTTCTTC. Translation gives CASTPRTSGNHEQFF.

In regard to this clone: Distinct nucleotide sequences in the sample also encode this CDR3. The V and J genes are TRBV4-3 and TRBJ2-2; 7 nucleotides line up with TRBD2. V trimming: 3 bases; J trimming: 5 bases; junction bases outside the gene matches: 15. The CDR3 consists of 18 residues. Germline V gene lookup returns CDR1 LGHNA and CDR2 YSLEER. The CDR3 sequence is CASSHITSGGKETGELFF. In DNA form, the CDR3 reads TGCGCCAGCAGCCATATAACCTCGGGGGGTAAGGAGACCGGGGAGCTGTTTTTT.

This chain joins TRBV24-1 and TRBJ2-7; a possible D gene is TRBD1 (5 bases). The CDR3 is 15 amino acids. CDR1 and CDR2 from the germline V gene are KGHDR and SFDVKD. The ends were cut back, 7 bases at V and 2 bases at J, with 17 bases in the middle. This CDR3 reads CATSDPAGSPYEQYF. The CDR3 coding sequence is TGTGCCACCAGCGATCCCGCAGGGTCCCCCTACGAGCAGTACTTC.

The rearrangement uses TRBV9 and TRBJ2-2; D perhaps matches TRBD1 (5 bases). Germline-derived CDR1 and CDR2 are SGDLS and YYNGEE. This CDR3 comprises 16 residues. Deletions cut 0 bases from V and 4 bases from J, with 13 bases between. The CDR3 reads CASSVDGQSSTGELFF. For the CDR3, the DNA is TGTGCCAGCAGCGTAGACGGACAATCTTCCACCGGGGAGCTGTTTTTT.

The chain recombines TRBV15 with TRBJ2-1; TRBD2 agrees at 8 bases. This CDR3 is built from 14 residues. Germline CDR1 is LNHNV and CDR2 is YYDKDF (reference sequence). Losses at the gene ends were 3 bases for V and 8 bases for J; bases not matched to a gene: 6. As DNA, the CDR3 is TGTGCCACCAGCAGCGGGGGGGGCCGGTATGAGCAGTTCTTC. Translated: CATSSGGGRYEQFF.

The chain's CDR3 is CASSPHRELGLEQFF. CDR3 DNA: TGTGCCAGCAGCCCCCATCGGGAGCTGGGCCTTGAGCAGTTCTTC. The chain carries TRBV28 and TRBJ2-1; tentatively, D is TRBD2 (6 bases). V was trimmed by 6 bases and J by 9 bases, leaving 21 bases between them. CDR1 and CDR2 (germline): MDHEN, SYDVKM. This CDR3 comprises 15 residues. The whole variable domain, filled in from reference TRBV28 and TRBJ2-1, reads DVKVTQSSRYLVKRTGEKVFLECVQDMDHENMFWYRQDPGLGLRLIYFSYDVKMKEKGDIPEGYSVSREKKERFSLILESASTNQTSMYLCASSPHRELGLEQFFGPGTRLTVL.

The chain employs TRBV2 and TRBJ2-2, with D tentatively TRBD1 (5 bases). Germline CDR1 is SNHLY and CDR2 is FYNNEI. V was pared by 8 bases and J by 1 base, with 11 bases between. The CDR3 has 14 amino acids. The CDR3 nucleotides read TGTGCCAGCCACCTCACAGGGAACACCGGGGAGCTGTTTTTT. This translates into CASHLTGNTGELFF.

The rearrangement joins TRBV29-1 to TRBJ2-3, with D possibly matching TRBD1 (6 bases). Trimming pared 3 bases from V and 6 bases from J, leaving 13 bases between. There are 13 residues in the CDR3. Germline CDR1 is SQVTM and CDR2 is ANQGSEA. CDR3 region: CSVEYQGHDTQYF. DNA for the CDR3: TGCAGCGTTGAGTACCAGGGGCATGATACGCAGTATTTT.

The CDR3 loop reads CASSEAGTSGRFETQYF. The CDR3 nucleotides are TGTGCCAGCAGTGAAGCCGGGACTAGCGGGAGGTTTGAGACCCAGTACTTC. The chain couples TRBV6-1 to TRBJ2-5, with TRBD2 identical over 15 bases. CDR1 and CDR2 from the germline V gene are MNHNS and SASEGT. CDR3 length: 17 residues. V was clipped by 0 bases and J by 5 bases; unmatched bases: 4.

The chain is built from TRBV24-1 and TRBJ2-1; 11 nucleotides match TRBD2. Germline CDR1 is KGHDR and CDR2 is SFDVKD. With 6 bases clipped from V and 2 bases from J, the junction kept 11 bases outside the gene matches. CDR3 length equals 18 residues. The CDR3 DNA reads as TGTGCCACCAGTCCTCGTCGACTAGCGGGACTGCCCTACAATGAGCAGTTCTTC. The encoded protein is CATSPRRLAGLPYNEQFF.

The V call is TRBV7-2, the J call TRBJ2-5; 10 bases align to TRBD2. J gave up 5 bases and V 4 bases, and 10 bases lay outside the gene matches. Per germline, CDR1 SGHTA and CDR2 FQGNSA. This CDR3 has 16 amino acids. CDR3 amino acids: CASSSLAGGGRETQYF. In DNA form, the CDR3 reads TGTGCCAGCAGCTCCTTAGCGGGAGGCGGGCGGGAGACCCAGTACTTC.

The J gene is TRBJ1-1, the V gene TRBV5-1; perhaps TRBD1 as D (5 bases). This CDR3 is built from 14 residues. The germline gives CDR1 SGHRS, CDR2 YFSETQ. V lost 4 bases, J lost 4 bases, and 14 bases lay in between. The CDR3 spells CASSDTGTFTEAFF. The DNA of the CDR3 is TGCGCCAGCAGCGATACCGGGACTTTCACTGAAGCTTTCTTT.

The CDR3 nucleotides read TGTGCCAGCAGCTTAGCGGGACAGGGGGCTAACACCGGGGAGCTGTTTTTT. Residues: CASSLAGQGANTGELFF. This chain connects TRBV7-2 to TRBJ2-2; 12 positions agree with TRBD1. The V segment lost 0 bases and the J segment 2 bases; nucleotides outside the gene matches: 1. CDR3 length: 17 residues. Germline V gene lookup returns CDR1 SGHTA and CDR2 FQGNSA.